Each of the 16 T cell receptor beta chains below was sequenced from the same sample in a study of response to subunit inactivated influenza vaccine. TCRdb reanalysed the RT-PCR reads using MiXCR and keeps one entry per CDR3 protein. This sample carries about 540,000 distinct CDR3 sequences, 20% to 25% of them seen once, and the ten largest clones take around 2.8%. These data were likewise used in another study, on T cells expressing NK-cell markers. This second study notes: What made the TCR beta cDNA was 5'RACE template switching with UMIs.

The source material was CD4+ T cells sorted from PBMCs, sampled 12 days after vaccination. The receptors derive from a man aged 45-65 years who received an inactivated influenza vaccine.

The chain links TRBV4-1 to TRBJ2-3; D remains unclear. The germline gives CDR1 MGHRA, CDR2 YSYEKL. The CDR3 has 15 residues. Trimming cost V 0 bases and J 2 bases, with 9 bases left between them. Here the CDR3 DNA reads TGCGCCAGCAGCCAAGATCTGGGCCCCACAGATACGCAGTATTTT. As protein: CASSQDLGPTDTQYF.

The chain recombines TRBV5-6 with TRBJ2-4; tentatively, D is TRBD1 (6 bases). With 4 bases removed from V and 7 bases from J, the gap between germline ends came to 21 bases. This CDR3 comprises 16 residues. Germline V CDR1 and CDR2: SGHDT, YYEEEE. In DNA, the CDR3 is TGTGCCAGCAGCCAACAGGGTTTAACCTTGGGTAACATTCAGTACTTC. This gives the protein CASSQQGLTLGNIQYF.

The chain has TRBV28 and TRBJ2-5; 8 bases are shared with TRBD1. CDR3 length: 16 amino acids. Per germline, CDR1 MDHEN and CDR2 SYDVKM. Trimming took 5 bases from V and 1 from J; bases not matched to a gene: 9. CDR3 in DNA: TGTGCCAGCAGTGGTAGGACAGGGAGGTTCCAAGAGACCCAGTACTTC. It is translated as CASSGRTGRFQETQYF.

This clonotype was seen more than once but under ten times. V usage is TRBV20-1 and J usage is TRBJ1-1; D is unresolved. The germline V gene has CDR1 DFQATT and CDR2 SNEGSKA (reference sequence). The CDR3 sequence is 15 residues long. Trimming left V 1 base short and J 4 bases short, with 16 bases between. CDR3 nucleotides: TGCAGTGCTAGAGGGGATAGAATCCTATCCACTGAAGCTTTCTTT. Its protein product is CSARGDRILSTEAFF.

This clonotype has more than one count but fewer than ten. This chain uses TRBV7-2 with TRBJ2-7, with 8 bases that match TRBD1. The CDR3 loop spans 15 amino acids. With 0 bases clipped from V and 4 bases from J, the junction kept 5 bases outside the gene matches. Looked up from germline, CDR1 is SGHTA and CDR2 is FQGNSA. Here the CDR3 reads CASSLAAGGVYEQYF. The CDR3 DNA follows: TGTGCCAGCAGCTTAGCCGCAGGGGGCGTATACGAGCAGTACTTC.

This rearrangement joins TRBV5-1 to TRBJ2-7; TRBD1 aligns across 12 bases. Germline V CDR1 and CDR2: SGHRS, YFSETQ. The length of the CDR3 is 13 residues. The trim removed 4 bases at V and 7 bases at J, leaving 3 bases unmatched. The DNA for the CDR3 is TGCGCCAGCAGCAGGGACAGGGGGCTAGAGCAGTACTTC. Translation: CASSRDRGLEQYF.

The sample holds a few counts of this clonotype. The chain links TRBV6-2 or TRBV6-3 to TRBJ2-4, with 10 bases matching TRBD1. This CDR3 is built from 19 residues. V lost 0 bases, J lost 1 base, and 9 bases stayed unmatched. The germline gives CDR1 MNHEY, CDR2 SVGEGT. The DNA for the CDR3 is TGTGCCAGCAGTTACTCGAAGCTTGGACAGGGGGATGCCAAAAACATTCAGTACTTC. Encoded protein: CASSYSKLGQGDAKNIQYF.

Notes on this clonotype: The junction and the germline gene differ at one end; a read error may be behind it. This chain connects TRBV10-3 to TRBJ2-7; D gene uncertain. Germline V lookup: CDR1 ENHRY, CDR2 SYGVKD. The CDR3 runs to 13 residues. The CDR3 loop is CAISTGFPYEQYF. CDR3 bases: TGTGCCATCAGTACGGGCTTTCCCTACGAGCAGTATTTC.

The CDR3 coding sequence is TGTGCCAGCAGCCAGCGAATGGGCACTGAAGCTTTCTTT. This encodes CASSQRMGTEAFF. The chain carries TRBV3-1 and TRBJ1-1; D is unresolved. Germline V gives CDR1 LGHDT, CDR2 YNNKEL (reference sequence). There are 13 residues in the CDR3. Between the trimmed V and J ends, which lost 3 bases and 4 bases, there was a span of 9 bases. Full variable domain (outside the CDR3, taken from reference TRBV3-1 and TRBJ1-1): DTAVSQTPKYLVTQMGNDKSIKCEQNLGHDTMYWYKQDSKKFLKIMFSYNNKELIINETVPNRFSPKSPDKAHLNLHINSLELGDSAVYFCASSQRMGTEAFFGQGTRLTVV.

Remarks on this clonotype: One junction end does not reproduce the germline sequence, and a read error may be involved. This sequence joins TRBV5-1 and TRBJ2-1; 8 bases agree with TRBD2. There are 19 residues in the CDR3. Per germline, CDR1 SGHRS and CDR2 YFSETQ. For the CDR3, the DNA is TGCGCCAGCAGCTTCCTCATGAACCACGGCGGGAGGTTAGCCAATGAGCAGGTCTTC. Its protein is CASSFLMNHGGRLANEQVF. The full variable domain, its missing parts supplied by reference TRBV5-1 and TRBJ2-1, is KAGVTQTPRYLIKTRGQQVTLSCSPISGHRSVSWYQQTPGQGLQFLFEYFSETQRNKGNFPGRFSGRQFSNSRSEMNVSTLELGDSALYLCASSFLMNHGGRLANEQVFGPGTRLTVL.

The chain joins TRBV7-2 to TRBJ1-6, with D hard to call. With 6 bases removed from V and 9 bases from J, the gap between germline ends came to 9 bases. This CDR3 is 12 amino acids long. Per the germline V gene, CDR1 is SGHTA and CDR2 is FQGNSA. CDR3 in amino acids: CASSFFSSPLHF. The DNA of the CDR3 is TGTGCCAGCAGTTTTTTTAGTTCACCCCTCCACTTT.

There are a few counts of this clonotype. The V and J genes are TRBV12-3 or TRBV12-4 and TRBJ1-6; D not resolved. The CDR3 has 16 residues. V lost 3 bases and J lost 6, with 15 bases in between. CDR3 amino acids: CASSFFRAGINSPLHF. The CDR3 nucleotides read TGTGCCAGCAGTTTCTTTAGGGCAGGCATTAATTCACCCCTCCACTTT.

This clonotype was seen ten or more times. V and J are TRBV12-3 or TRBV12-4 and TRBJ2-1, with 9 positions matching TRBD1. Unmatched junction bases numbered 7, after V lost 5 bases and J lost 5 bases. The CDR3 length is 15 residues. The CDR3: CASSPRQGGNNEQFF. For the CDR3, the DNA is TGTGCCAGCAGTCCTCGACAGGGGGGGAACAATGAGCAGTTCTTC.

The chain is built from TRBV29-1 and TRBJ2-3, with D uncertain. The length of the CDR3 is 12 residues. Trimming took off 2 bases at V and 5 bases at J, with 8 bases between the two ends. Per germline, CDR1 SQVTM and CDR2 ANQGSEA. The CDR3: CSVEPTVDTQYF. For the CDR3, the DNA is TGCAGCGTTGAACCCACGGTAGATACGCAGTATTTT.

This clonotype has just one count. The V gene is TRBV20-1, the J gene TRBJ2-7; maybe TRBD2 (6 bases). There are 13 residues in the CDR3. Trimming removed 7 bases at V and 4 bases at J, with 17 bases between. CDR1 is DFQATT and CDR2 is SNEGSKA in the germline V gene (reference sequence). The CDR3, as DNA: TGCAGTGTCTCCGGGGGTCACCATTACGAGCAGTACTTC. Protein sequence: CSVSGGHHYEQYF.

This clonotype has just a few counts. The CDR3 nucleotides are TGTGCCAGCAGTGACCTCCTCAGCTCTGGAAACACCATATATTTT. This codes for CASSDLLSSGNTIYF. The V call is TRBV6-2 or TRBV6-3, the J call TRBJ1-3; D gene uncertain. This CDR3 contains 15 residues. The germline gives CDR1 MNHEY, CDR2 SVGEGT. The V end lost 5 bases, the J end lost 0 bases, and 11 bases lay between the germline ends.